This TCR beta chain derives from a study of naive and memory T cell subsets. Four subsets defined by CD45RA and CD27 were sorted after CD3, CD4, CD8 and live/dead staining. Regarding the study as a whole: Over 85% of naive TCR sequences appeared only once, unlike memory subsets. Expression changes during T cell differentiation may affect RNA-based TCR counts.

Both TRBC1 and TRBC2 were covered by a beta constant-region primer of two equimolar oligonucleotides. The ligated cDNA underwent four PCR rounds using SP2 and nested alpha and beta constant-region primers. An oligonucleotide with the SP2 primer and a 12-nucleotide UMI was ligated to the cDNA 3' end. One entry per CDR3 protein results from TCRdb running MiXCR on the UMI-ligation and nested PCR reads. The table has 9,500 to 10,000 distinct CDR3 sequences, roughly 5.4% seen once. This CDR3 comprises 13 residues. V was trimmed by 7 bases and J by 8 bases, leaving 18 bases between them. Germline V CDR1 and CDR2: SQVTM, ANQGSEA. This clonotype was recorded at least ten times. Its antigen is as yet unknown.

This TCR was sampled from a human donor in good health. The rearrangement links TRBV29-1 to TRBJ2-1; D uncertain. Source material: CD4+ TEMRA cells from blood. Subset in this sample: effector memory re-expressing CD45RA, CD45RA+ CD27-. The CDR3 region is CSGSSGIGDEQFF. As DNA, the CDR3 is TGCAGCGGGAGCTCCGGCATCGGAGATGAGCAGTTCTTC.